Listed below are T cell receptor beta chains from one sample, sequenced in a study of blood T cells in healthy people across ages. TCRdb redid the calling of the 5' RACE reads with MiXCR, one entry per CDR3 protein. The table has some 1.4 million distinct CDR3 sequences, 42% seen once. Sequencing was carried out using blood. These TCRs come from a woman under 30 in good health. CDR3s include the opening cysteine and the closing phenylalanine or tryptophan. The D gene is left open where the match is weak. Clone size, where shown, is once, few, many, or a class for clones that have expanded.

cdr3_length	d_call	v_call	clone_size	j_call	cdr3_aa	cdr3_nt
15	-	TRBV6-4	-	TRBJ1-1	CASNSPAESSPAAFF	TGTGCCAGCAACTCACCAGCGGAATCTTCCCCGGCAGCTTTCTTT
15	TRBD1	TRBV6-5	-	TRBJ2-7	CASKGQDSRGYEQYF	TGTGCCAGCAAGGGACAGGACAGCCGAGGGTACGAGCAGTACTTC
15	-	TRBV23-1	once	TRBJ2-7	CASSQAVGRGGEQYF	TGCGCCAGCAGTCAAGCGGTAGGCAGGGGTGGCGAGCAGTACTTC
16	-	TRBV27	few	TRBJ1-2	CASGIGVAGDLYGYTF	TGTGCCAGCGGTATCGGGGTGGCGGGGGATCTCTATGGCTACACCTTC
15	TRBD2	TRBV13	once	TRBJ2-7	CASRRWRGAYNEQYF	TGTGCCAGCAGGCGCTGGCGGGGGGCCTACAATGAGCAGTACTTC
15	TRBD2	TRBV7-2	many	TRBJ2-3	CASSFLAGTTDTQYF	TGTGCCAGCAGCTTTCTAGCGGGGACCACAGATACGCAGTATTTT
16	-	TRBV20-1	-	TRBJ2-1	CSARDLREQGINEQFF	TGCAGTGCTAGAGATCTCAGGGAGCAAGGAATTAATGAGCAGTTCTTC
11	-	TRBV4-1	few	TRBJ1-1	CASSQGRFAFF	TGCGCCAGCAGCCAAGGCCGGTTCGCTTTCTTT
15	-	TRBV3-1	few	TRBJ2-7	CASSPLRASSYEQYF	TGTGCCAGCAGCCCGCTGCGGGCCAGCTCCTACGAGCAGTACTTC
18	TRBD2	TRBV4-1	-	TRBJ2-3	CASSQFRTSGSAADTQYF	TGCGCCAGCAGCCAATTCCGGACTAGCGGGAGCGCTGCAGATACGCAGTATTTT
16	TRBD2	TRBV6-5	-	TRBJ2-3	CASSYLELAGSDTQYF	TGTGCCAGCAGTTACCTGGAGCTAGCGGGGTCAGATACGCAGTATTTT
19	TRBD2	TRBV4-1	-	TRBJ2-1	CASSQDPPQTSGVWGEQFF	TGCGCCAGCAGCCAAGATCCCCCCCAGACTAGCGGGGTTTGGGGTGAGCAGTTCTTC
17	-	TRBV4-1	-	TRBJ2-2	CASSRYSGPVLAGELFF	TGCGCCAGCAGCCGGTATAGCGGCCCAGTCCTGGCCGGGGAGCTGTTTTTT
18	TRBD1	TRBV27	-	TRBJ2-1	CASSLKAAGQANSYEQFF	TGTGCCAGCAGTTTAAAGGCTGCGGGACAGGCTAACTCCTACGAGCAGTTCTTC
14	TRBD2	TRBV10-1	-	TRBJ2-1	CASSSGLAGGEVFF	TGCGCCAGCAGTTCGGGACTAGCGGGGGGGGAGGTGTTCTTC
12	-	TRBV6-5	many	TRBJ2-1	CASSYSRNEQFF	TGTGCCAGCAGTTACTCTAGGAATGAGCAGTTCTTC
14	-	TRBV12-3/TRBV12-4	-	TRBJ2-7	CASSVGDFSYEQYF	TGTGCCAGCAGTGTCGGGGACTTTTCCTACGAGCAGTACTTC
11	-	TRBV27	few	TRBJ1-1	CASNQGSEAFF	TGTGCCAGCAACCAGGGTTCTGAAGCTTTCTTT
15	TRBD1	TRBV15	few	TRBJ1-4	CATSVRQGVNEKLFF	TGTGCCACCAGCGTACGACAGGGCGTAAATGAAAAACTGTTTTTT
16	-	TRBV12-3/TRBV12-4	few	TRBJ1-3	CASSKRTGNSGNTIYF	TGTGCCAGCAGCAAAAGAACGGGCAACTCTGGAAACACCATATATTTT
13	-	TRBV2	-	TRBJ2-3	CALNVDSTDTQYF	TGTGCCTTAAACGTAGATAGCACAGATACGCAGTATTTT
14	TRBD1	TRBV29-1	-	TRBJ1-4	CSVEYPWTGEKLFF	TGCAGCGTTGAATATCCCTGGACAGGCGAAAAACTGTTTTTT
15	TRBD1	TRBV6-6	-	TRBJ1-1	CASRSLGDSYTEAFF	TGTGCCAGCAGATCATTGGGGGACAGCTACACTGAAGCTTTCTTT
14	-	TRBV6-2/TRBV6-3	-	TRBJ2-3	CASRSARTTDTQYF	TGTGCCAGCAGATCGGCCAGGACCACAGATACGCAGTATTTT
14	-	TRBV6-5	once	TRBJ2-7	CASTYTGDPDEQYF	TGTGCCAGCACTTATACGGGCGACCCGGACGAGCAGTACTTC
14	TRBD1	TRBV27	-	TRBJ1-1	CASSPKDRSPRAFF	TGTGCCAGCAGTCCCAAGGACAGGAGCCCGAGAGCTTTCTTT